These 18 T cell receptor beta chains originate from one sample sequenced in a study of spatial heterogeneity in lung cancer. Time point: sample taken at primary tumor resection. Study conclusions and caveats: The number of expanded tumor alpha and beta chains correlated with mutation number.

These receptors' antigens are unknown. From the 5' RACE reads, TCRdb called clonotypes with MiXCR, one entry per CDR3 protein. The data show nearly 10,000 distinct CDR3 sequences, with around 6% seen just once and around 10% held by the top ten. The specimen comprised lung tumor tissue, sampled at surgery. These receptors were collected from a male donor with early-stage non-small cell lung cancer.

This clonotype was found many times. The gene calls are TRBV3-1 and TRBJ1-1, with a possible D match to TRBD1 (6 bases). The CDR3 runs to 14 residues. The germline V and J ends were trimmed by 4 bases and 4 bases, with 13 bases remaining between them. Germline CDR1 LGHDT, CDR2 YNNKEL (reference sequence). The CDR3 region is CASSLDSSGTEAFF. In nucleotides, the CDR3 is TGTGCCAGCAGCCTGGACAGCTCGGGCACTGAAGCTTTCTTT.

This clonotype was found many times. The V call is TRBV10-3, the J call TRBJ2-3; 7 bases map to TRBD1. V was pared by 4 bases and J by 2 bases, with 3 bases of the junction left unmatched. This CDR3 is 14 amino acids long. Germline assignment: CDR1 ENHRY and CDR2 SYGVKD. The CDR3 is CAISGQGDTDTQYF. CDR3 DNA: TGTGCCATCAGTGGGCAGGGGGACACAGATACGCAGTATTTT.

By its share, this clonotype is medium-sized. The CDR3 loop is CASSQRDRGQETQYF. In DNA form, the CDR3 reads TGTGCCAGCAGCCAAAGGGACAGGGGCCAAGAGACCCAGTACTTC. The chain uses TRBV3-1 and TRBJ2-5; 10 nucleotides align to TRBD1. CDR1 and CDR2 from the germline V gene are LGHDT and YNNKEL (reference sequence). V shed 2 bases and J 1 base; nucleotides not matched to a gene: 1. This CDR3 spans 15 amino acids.

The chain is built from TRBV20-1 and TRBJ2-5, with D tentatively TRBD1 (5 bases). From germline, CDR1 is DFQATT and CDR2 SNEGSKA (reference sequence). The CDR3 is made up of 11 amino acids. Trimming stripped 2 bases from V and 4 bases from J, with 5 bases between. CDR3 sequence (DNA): TGCAGTGCTAGACAGGGAGAGACCCAGTACTTC. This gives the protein CSARQGETQYF.

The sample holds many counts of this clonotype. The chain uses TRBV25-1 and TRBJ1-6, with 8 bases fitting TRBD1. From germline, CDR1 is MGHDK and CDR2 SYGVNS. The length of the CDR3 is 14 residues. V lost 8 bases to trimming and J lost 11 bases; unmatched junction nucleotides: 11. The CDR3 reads CASGGTGEETPLHF. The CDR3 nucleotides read TGTGCCAGCGGCGGGACAGGTGAAGAGACACCCCTCCACTTT.

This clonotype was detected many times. Here the CDR3 reads CSAPTSGGTDTQYF. CDR3 bases: TGCAGTGCTCCGACTAGCGGGGGAACAGATACGCAGTATTTT. The J gene is TRBJ2-3, the V gene TRBV20-1, with 12 bases lining up with TRBD2. The CDR3 length is 14 residues. CDR1 is DFQATT, CDR2 SNEGSKA, per germline (reference sequence). V dropped 5 bases and J dropped 3; count of bases not matched to a gene: 3.

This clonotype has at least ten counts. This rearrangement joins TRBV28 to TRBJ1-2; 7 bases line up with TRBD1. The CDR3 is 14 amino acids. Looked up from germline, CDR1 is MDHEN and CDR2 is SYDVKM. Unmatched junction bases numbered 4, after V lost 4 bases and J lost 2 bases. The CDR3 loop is CASSSGTVNYGYTF. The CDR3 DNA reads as TGTGCCAGCAGTTCCGGGACAGTCAACTATGGCTACACCTTC.

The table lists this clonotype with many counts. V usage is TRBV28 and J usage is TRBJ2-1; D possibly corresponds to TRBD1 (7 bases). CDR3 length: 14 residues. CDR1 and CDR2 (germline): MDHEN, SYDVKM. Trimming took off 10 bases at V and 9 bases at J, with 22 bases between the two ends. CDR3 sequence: CATQGGLLGGEQFF. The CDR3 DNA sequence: TGTGCCACCCAGGGGGGACTTCTCGGGGGTGAGCAGTTCTTC.

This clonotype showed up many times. As DNA, the CDR3 is TGCAGTGCTAGAGAGGGGCGCGGGTTCGACGAGCAGTACGTC. Amino acids: CSAREGRGFDEQYV. The V call is TRBV20-1, the J call TRBJ2-7, with D perhaps TRBD1 or TRBD2 (5 bases each). Germline V CDR1 and CDR2: DFQATT, SNEGSKA (reference sequence). V lost 0 bases to trimming and J lost 5 bases, with 14 bases between them. There are 14 residues in the CDR3.

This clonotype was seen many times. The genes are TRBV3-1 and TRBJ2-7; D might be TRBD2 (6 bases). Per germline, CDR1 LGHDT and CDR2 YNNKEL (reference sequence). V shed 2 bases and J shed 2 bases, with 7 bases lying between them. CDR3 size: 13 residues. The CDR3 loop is CASSQSGAYEQYF. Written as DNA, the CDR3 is TGTGCCAGCAGCCAATCGGGAGCCTACGAGCAGTACTTC.

The CDR3 bases are TGTGCCAGCAGTAGGGACAGGGGACCCTCCTACGAGCAGTACTTC. Its translation: CASSRDRGPSYEQYF. J is TRBJ2-7 and V is TRBV6-5, with 10 bases identical to TRBD1. Germline V CDR1 and CDR2: MNHEY, SVGAGI. The CDR3 contains 15 residues. V shed 5 bases, J shed 0 bases, and the junction held 4 bases outside the gene matches.

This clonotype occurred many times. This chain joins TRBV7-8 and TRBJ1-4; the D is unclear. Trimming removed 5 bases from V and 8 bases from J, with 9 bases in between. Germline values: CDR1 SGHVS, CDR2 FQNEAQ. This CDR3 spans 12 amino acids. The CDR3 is CASSLSEEKLFF. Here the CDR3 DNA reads TGTGCCAGCAGCCTATCAGAAGAAAAACTGTTTTTT.

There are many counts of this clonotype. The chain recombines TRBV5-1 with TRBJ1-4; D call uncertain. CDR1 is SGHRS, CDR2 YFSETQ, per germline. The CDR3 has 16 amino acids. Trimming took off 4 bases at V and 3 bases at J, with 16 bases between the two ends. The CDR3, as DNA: TGCGCCAGCAGCCGATCCGACGGCTTCTCTAATGAAAAACTGTTTTTT. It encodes CASSRSDGFSNEKLFF.

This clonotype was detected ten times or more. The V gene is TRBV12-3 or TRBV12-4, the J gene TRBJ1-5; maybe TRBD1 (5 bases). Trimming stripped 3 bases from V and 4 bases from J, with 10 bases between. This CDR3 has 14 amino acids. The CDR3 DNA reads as TGTGCCAGCAGTTTCGGCTGGGGGAATCAGCCCCAGCATTTT. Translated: CASSFGWGNQPQHF.

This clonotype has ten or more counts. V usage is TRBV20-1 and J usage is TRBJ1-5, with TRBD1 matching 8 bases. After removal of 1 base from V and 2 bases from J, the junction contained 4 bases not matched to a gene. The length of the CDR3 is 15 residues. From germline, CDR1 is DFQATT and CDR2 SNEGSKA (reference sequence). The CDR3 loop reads CSARARGQGNQPQHF. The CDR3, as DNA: TGCAGTGCTAGAGCCAGGGGGCAGGGCAATCAGCCCCAGCATTTT.

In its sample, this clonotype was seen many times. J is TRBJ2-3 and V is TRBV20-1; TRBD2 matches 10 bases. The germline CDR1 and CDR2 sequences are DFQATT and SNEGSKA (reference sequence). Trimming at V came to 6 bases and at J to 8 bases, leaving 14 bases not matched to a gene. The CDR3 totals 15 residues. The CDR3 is CSALAGLAGAGTQYF. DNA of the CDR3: TGCAGTGCCCTTGCTGGCCTAGCGGGGGCGGGTACGCAGTATTTT.

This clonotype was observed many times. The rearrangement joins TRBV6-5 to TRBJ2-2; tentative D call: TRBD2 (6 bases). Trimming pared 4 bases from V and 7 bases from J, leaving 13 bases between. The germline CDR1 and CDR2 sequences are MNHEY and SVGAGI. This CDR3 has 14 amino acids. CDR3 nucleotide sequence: TGTGCCAGCAGTTTTACGGGAGCGAGCGGGGAGCTGTTTTTT. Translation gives CASSFTGASGELFF.

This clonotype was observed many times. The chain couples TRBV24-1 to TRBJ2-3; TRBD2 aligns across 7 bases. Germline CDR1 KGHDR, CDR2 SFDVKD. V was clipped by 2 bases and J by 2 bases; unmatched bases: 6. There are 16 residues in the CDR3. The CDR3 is CATSDYGGGHTDTQYF. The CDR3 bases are TGTGCCACCAGTGATTATGGCGGGGGTCACACAGATACGCAGTATTTT.